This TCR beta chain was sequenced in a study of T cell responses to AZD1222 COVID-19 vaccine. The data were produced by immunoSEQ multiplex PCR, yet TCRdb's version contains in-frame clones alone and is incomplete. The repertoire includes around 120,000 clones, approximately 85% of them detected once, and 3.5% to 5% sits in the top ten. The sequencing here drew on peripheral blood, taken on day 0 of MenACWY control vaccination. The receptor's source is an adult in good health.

DNA for the CDR3: TGTGCCAGCAGCCAAGTGATCCCCTCGACAGGGTCCGGAAAACTGTTTTTT. Translating it yields CASSQVIPSTGSGKLFF. This chain uses TRBV14 with TRBJ1-4, with 7 bases lining up with TRBD1. V lost 1 base and J lost 10; bases outside the gene matches: 15. This CDR3 spans 17 amino acids. Germline loops: CDR1 SGHDN, CDR2 FVKESK.